A single T cell receptor beta chain is shown here with its context. The sample is drawn from a study of blood T cell repertoires in COVID-19. Whole-study context: Researchers got acute and convalescent COVID-19 samples from the United States, Italy and Spain. The cDNA or gDNA used as material had been derived from T cells, B-cell-depleted T cells, or PBMCs.

The authors' processing: Estimation of nucleated cell counts relied on the amplification of reference gene primers. Assay used: immunoSEQ multiplex PCR; TCRdb lists only in-frame clones, some missing. V and J calls and clone size are those listed in that table; D and trimming were worked out from the DNA. This sample has some 100,000 clones, with 70% to 80% found just once. The V gene's germline CDR1 is SGHRS and CDR2 YFSETQ. The CDR3 spans 13 residues. Trimming removed 3 bases from V and 8 bases from J, with 14 bases in between. This chain uses TRBV5-1 with TRBJ1-2; no clear D gene. The sequence was obtained from a woman aged 70-85 years with acute or convalescent COVID-19. Sequences were obtained from peripheral blood. CDR3 nucleotides: TGCGCCAGCAGCTCCTCATCGGTGCTGGGCTACACCTTC. Its protein is CASSSSSVLGYTF.